These 25 T cell receptor beta chains came from one sample sequenced in a study of blood T cell repertoires in COVID-19. Method: immunoSEQ multiplex PCR; TCRdb's copy keeps in-frame clones and lacks some. Of about 110,000 clones detected, around 90% appear once; the ten largest clones hold about 1.1%. Specimen: peripheral blood. The receptors come from a human donor in a cohort sampled during active COVID-19.

The V and J genes are TRBV11-2 and TRBJ2-7; no clear D. The CDR3 is made up of 12 amino acids. The V end lost 5 bases, the J end lost 5 bases, and 10 bases lay between the germline ends. Germline CDR1 and CDR2: SGHAT and FQNNGV. The CDR3 protein is CASSRSKNEQYF. The CDR3 region has the DNA TGTGCCAGCAGCCGATCTAAAAACGAGCAGTACTTC. Looking up the rest from reference TRBV11-2 and TRBJ2-7 gives the full variable domain: EAGVAQSPRYKIIEKRQSVAFWCNPISGHATLYWYQQILGQGPKLLIQFQNNGVVDDSQLPKDRFSAERLKGVDSTLKIQPAKLEDSAVYLCASSRSKNEQYFGPGTRLTVT.

This chain links TRBV5-1 with TRBJ2-7, with 8 positions matching TRBD1. CDR1 and CDR2 (germline): SGHRS, YFSETQ. Germline trimming cut 3 bases from V and 3 bases from J; bases unmatched to any gene: 5. The CDR3 loop spans 14 amino acids. CDR3 bases: TGCGCCAGCAGCTCCGGGACAGGAATCTACGAGCAGTACTTC. It codes for CASSSGTGIYEQYF.

In DNA, the CDR3 is TGTGCCAGCAGCCGGGACAGGGCAATCCCAAATCCCTACAATGAGCAGTTCTTC. It specifies CASSRDRAIPNPYNEQFF. V gene TRBV14 combines with J gene TRBJ2-1; 9 nucleotides align to TRBD1. Looked up from germline, CDR1 is SGHDN and CDR2 is FVKESK. The V and J ends lost 4 bases and 2 bases, in that order; junction bases with no gene match: 12. This CDR3 contains 18 residues.

The V call is TRBV19, the J call TRBJ2-1; maybe TRBD1 (6 bases). CDR1 and CDR2 from the germline V gene are LNHDA and SQIVND (reference sequence). The V end was cut by 11 bases, the J end by 7 bases, with 12 bases between. The CDR3 extends over 11 amino acids. The CDR3 reads CACTGLNEQFF. Here the CDR3 DNA reads TGTGCCTGTACAGGGTTAAATGAGCAGTTCTTC.

The rearrangement joins TRBV28 to TRBJ2-3; 7 positions agree with TRBD2. Germline trimming cut 7 bases from V and 3 bases from J; bases unmatched to any gene: 7. The V gene's germline CDR1 is MDHEN and CDR2 SYDVKM. The CDR3 consists of 14 residues. The CDR3 DNA sequence: TGTGCCAGCATCTTGGGGGGGACGACAGATACGCAGTATTTT. Its protein is CASILGGTTDTQYF.

CDR3 coding DNA: TGTGCCATCAGTGCGACTAACAGGGCTGTCAACTATGGCTACACCTTC. Amino acids: CAISATNRAVNYGYTF. The rearrangement uses TRBV10-3 and TRBJ1-2; a possible D gene is TRBD1 (6 bases). V was cut by 4 bases and J by 2 bases, with 17 bases left in between. The CDR3 contains 16 residues. CDR1 is ENHRY, CDR2 SYGVKD, per germline.

The rearrangement uses TRBV7-3 and TRBJ2-3; TRBD2 matches at 10 bases. CDR1 is SGHTA, CDR2 FQGTGA, per germline. The CDR3 is made up of 16 amino acids. Trimming at V came to 5 bases and at J to 1 base, leaving 6 bases not matched to a gene. The CDR3 sequence is CASSLRLAGRTDTQYF. The CDR3 DNA reads TGTGCCAGCAGCCTCCGACTAGCGGGCCGCACAGATACGCAGTATTTT.

The chain uses TRBV11-2 and TRBJ2-7; perhaps TRBD1 as D (5 bases). The CDR3 covers 14 residues. V was clipped by 7 bases and J by 3 bases, with 16 bases between them. Germline CDR1 is SGHAT and CDR2 is FQNNGV. CDR3 bases: TGTGCCAGCACCACTGGGATGGGGCTCTACGAGCAGTACTTC. Its protein product is CASTTGMGLYEQYF.

The V gene is TRBV24-1, the J gene TRBJ2-5; D might be TRBD2 (6 bases). Trimming took 4 bases from V and 5 from J, leaving 16 bases between them. CDR3 length: 15 amino acids. CDR1 is KGHDR and CDR2 is SFDVKD in the germline V gene. CDR3 nucleotide sequence: TGTGCCACCAGTGACCCCTCAGTAGGAGGGGAGACCCAGTACTTC. This codes for CATSDPSVGGETQYF.

The genes are TRBV5-1 and TRBJ2-7; 8 nucleotides match TRBD1. V lost 4 bases and J lost 5; bases outside the gene matches: 5. The germline gives CDR1 SGHRS, CDR2 YFSETQ. The CDR3 has 13 amino acids. The CDR3 protein is CASSRQGPDEQYF. As DNA, the CDR3 is TGCGCCAGCAGCCGACAGGGGCCGGACGAGCAGTACTTC.

The CDR3 sequence is CASSYGGGKNIQYF. The DNA of the CDR3 is TGTGCCAGCAGTTACGGGGGCGGCAAAAACATTCAGTACTTC. This chain joins TRBV6-5 and TRBJ2-4; a possible D gene is TRBD1 (6 bases). Deletions cut 2 bases from V and 3 bases from J, with 8 bases between. The CDR3 length is 14 residues. Germline V gene sequence: CDR1 MNHEY, CDR2 SVGAGI.

The chain is built from TRBV4-1 and TRBJ1-2; D possibly corresponds to TRBD1 (6 bases). V was shortened by 0 bases and J by 4 bases, with 18 bases between the two germline ends. The CDR3 totals 17 residues. Germline V gene data show CDR1 as MGHRA and CDR2 as YSYEKL. In DNA form, the CDR3 reads TGCGCCAGCAGCCAAGATGCAACGGCAGGGGATGTCTATGGCTACACCTTC. It codes for CASSQDATAGDVYGYTF.

The V call is TRBV6-1, the J call TRBJ2-3; perhaps TRBD2 as D (6 bases). The CDR3 is 16 residues long. Trimming removed 1 base from V and 0 bases from J, with 11 bases in between. The germline CDR1 and CDR2 sequences are MNHNS and SASEGT. CDR3 sequence: CASSEGIAASTDTQYF. For the CDR3, the DNA is TGTGCCAGCAGTGAAGGTATAGCGGCTAGCACAGATACGCAGTATTTT.

This chain connects TRBV4-3 to TRBJ2-2; the match to TRBD2 covers 10 bases. Germline-derived CDR1 and CDR2 are LGHNA and YSLEER. With V trimmed by 1 base and J by 1 base, 18 bases remained unmatched. The CDR3 spans 22 residues. CDR3 in amino acids: CASSQVRPRGIAGGKNTGELFF. DNA for the CDR3: TGCGCCAGCAGCCAAGTCCGACCGCGGGGGATAGCGGGAGGTAAGAACACCGGGGAGCTGTTTTTT.

The rearrangement uses TRBV29-1 and TRBJ2-3; D not resolved. The CDR3 covers 13 residues. Germline lookup yields CDR1 SQVTM and CDR2 ANQGSEA. V was clipped by 4 bases and J by 2 bases, with 10 bases between them. CDR3 loop: CSVVYPVTDTQYF. For the CDR3, the DNA is TGCAGCGTTGTTTATCCAGTCACAGATACGCAGTATTTT.

The V and J genes are TRBV7-2 and TRBJ1-2; TRBD1 agrees at 7 bases. The germline CDR1 and CDR2 sequences are SGHTA and FQGNSA. J gave up 8 bases and V 1 base, and 7 bases lay outside the gene matches. The CDR3 length is 14 residues. The CDR3 sequence: CASSLGQGIGGYTF. The DNA of the CDR3 is TGTGCCAGCAGCTTAGGACAGGGAATAGGCGGCTACACCTTC.

The chain is built from TRBV7-3 and TRBJ2-5, with 7 nucleotides matching TRBD2. Germline trimming cut 3 bases from V and 4 bases from J; bases unmatched to any gene: 8. CDR3 length: 15 residues. CDR1 SGHTA and CDR2 FQGTGA come from the germline V gene. CDR3 amino acids: CASSFAAGATETQYF. The CDR3 DNA reads TGTGCCAGCAGCTTTGCGGCGGGAGCGACAGAGACCCAGTACTTC.

The CDR3 is CASSPNRGNTIYF. DNA for the CDR3: TGTGCCAGCAGTCCCAACAGGGGAAACACCATATATTTT. The V gene is TRBV12-3 or TRBV12-4, the J gene TRBJ1-3, with D maybe TRBD1 (5 bases). This CDR3 has 13 residues. The V and J ends lost 5 bases and 4 bases respectively, with 9 bases between them.

This clone was seen only a few times. At the DNA level, this CDR3 is encoded by other sequences in the same sample as well. CDR3 DNA: TGTGCCAGTAGTACGACAGGGGGCAATCAGCCCCAGCATTTT. Translating gives CASSTTGGNQPQHF. The J gene is TRBJ1-5, the V gene TRBV19; 8 nucleotides line up with TRBD1. This CDR3 spans 14 amino acids. Trimming cost V 4 bases and J 2 bases; bases outside gene matches: 1. CDR1 is LNHDA, CDR2 SQIVND, per germline (reference sequence).

V gene TRBV2 combines with J gene TRBJ2-7, with 15 nucleotides matching TRBD2. J gave up 2 bases and V 6 bases, and 14 bases lay outside the gene matches. This CDR3 comprises 19 residues. Germline V CDR1 and CDR2: SNHLY, FYNNEI. The CDR3 nucleotides are TGTGCCAGCAGCCCCGGGACTAGCGGGAGGTCCCGAGTACCCTACGAGCAGTACTTC. This encodes CASSPGTSGRSRVPYEQYF.

The chain uses TRBV7-2 and TRBJ2-3; 12 nucleotides align to TRBD2. Germline V CDR1 and CDR2: SGHTA, FQGNSA. The CDR3 is made up of 16 amino acids. V trimming: 6 bases; J trimming: 4 bases; junction bases outside the gene matches: 8. CDR3 in DNA: TGTGCCAGCAGACCGCAGCTAGCGGGAGGGCCAGATACGCAGTATTTT. It yields the protein CASRPQLAGGPDTQYF.

The rearrangement joins TRBV5-1 to TRBJ2-3; 8 bases agree with TRBD2. Per germline, CDR1 SGHRS and CDR2 YFSETQ. This CDR3 is 17 amino acids long. The trim removed 0 bases at V and 3 bases at J, leaving 9 bases unmatched. The CDR3 sequence: CASSLGASGGRTDTQYF. The CDR3 nucleotides are TGCGCCAGCAGCTTGGGCGCTTCGGGGGGGCGGACAGATACGCAGTATTTT.

The rearrangement uses TRBV24-1 and TRBJ2-2; TRBD1 matches 10 bases. CDR1 is KGHDR and CDR2 is SFDVKD in the germline V gene. The CDR3 runs 16 residues. V lost 3 bases and J lost 3; bases outside the gene matches: 3. The CDR3 DNA is TGTGCCACCAGTGATCCGGGGACAGGGGACACCGGGGAGCTGTTTTTT. Translation: CATSDPGTGDTGELFF.

This clone has only a few counts. This rearrangement joins TRBV7-9 to TRBJ1-2; D call uncertain. Germline V lookup: CDR1 SEHNR, CDR2 FQNEAQ (reference sequence). CDR3 length equals 14 residues. V was clipped by 5 bases and J by 1 base, with 11 bases between them. CDR3 in DNA: TGTGCCAGCAGCCGATCGCCGGGTAACTATGGCTACACCTTC. Amino acid sequence: CASSRSPGNYGYTF.

This clone was seen just once. V is TRBV6-2 or TRBV6-3 and J is TRBJ1-2; no reliable D call. V lost 5 bases and J lost 7, with 11 bases in between. CDR3 length equals 12 residues. The V gene's germline CDR1 is MNHEY and CDR2 SVGEGT. Here the CDR3 reads CASSLREGGYTF. CDR3 bases: TGTGCCAGCAGTCTCCGGGAGGGTGGCTACACCTTC.